This T cell receptor beta chain derives from a study of control samples from healthy donors and cancer patients (TCRdb year 2020). Per the germline V gene, MNHEY is the CDR1 and SVGEGT is the CDR2. The CDR3 spans 12 residues, from the cysteine through the phenylalanine. The CDR3 DNA has 36 bases and is translated from base 1. Between the V and J ends, shortened by 4 bases and 4 bases respectively, the junction contains 7 bases. Concerning this clone: Its antigen target is currently unknown. Base qualities are not provided; no much larger clone lies one nucleotide away.

Libraries were made using the immunoSEQ multiplex PCR assay. The table was pulled from immuneACCESS by TCRdb, which kept in-frame rearrangements only. Such tables lose some clones; where checked, under half of the loss comes from unresolved V genes, and the rest has no known cause. The sample includes tens of thousands of clones, with about nine tenths observed a single time. The ten largest clones take up roughly 6.9% of the sample. Recombination connected TRBV6-2 or TRBV6-3 to TRBJ1-2; the D gene is not confidently resolved. Sequenced: blood. The clonotype originates from a middle-aged man in good health. The bases are TGTGCCAGCAGTTTAACAATCTATGGCTACACCTTC. It codes for CASSLTIYGYTF.